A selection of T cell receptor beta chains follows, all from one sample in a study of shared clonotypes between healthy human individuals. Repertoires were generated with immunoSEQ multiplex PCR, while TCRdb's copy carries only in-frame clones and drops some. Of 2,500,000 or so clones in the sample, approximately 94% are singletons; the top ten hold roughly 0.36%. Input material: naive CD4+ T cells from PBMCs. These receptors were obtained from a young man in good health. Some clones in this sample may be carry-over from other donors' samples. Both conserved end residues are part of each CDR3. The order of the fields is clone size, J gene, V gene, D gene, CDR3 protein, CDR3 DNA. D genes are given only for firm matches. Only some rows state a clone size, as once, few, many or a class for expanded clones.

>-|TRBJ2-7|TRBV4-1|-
CASSQRWTTAEVGEQYF
TGCGCCAGCAGCCAACGATGGACGACAGCGGAGGTAGGGGAGCAGTACTTC
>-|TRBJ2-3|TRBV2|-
CASRGSQGNTQYF
TGTGCCAGCAGGGGGAGTCAGGGGAATACGCAGTATTTT
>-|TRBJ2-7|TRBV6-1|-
CASRREQEYYEQYF
TGTGCCAGCAGGCGGGAACAGGAATACTACGAGCAGTACTTC
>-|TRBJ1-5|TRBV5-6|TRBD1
CASRTPGQGCKSNQPQHF
TGTGCCAGCAGGACCCCGGGACAGGGTTGTAAGAGCAATCAGCCCCAGCATTTT
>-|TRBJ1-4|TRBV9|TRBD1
CASSVTPYRDRGEKLFF
TGTGCCAGCAGCGTAACACCGTACCGGGACAGGGGTGAAAAACTGTTTTTT
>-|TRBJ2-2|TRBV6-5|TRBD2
CASSYQREGPTGELFF
TGTGCCAGCAGTTACCAACGGGAGGGCCCCACCGGAGAGCTGTTTTTT
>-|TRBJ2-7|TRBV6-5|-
CARKGTRGTYEQYF
TGTGCCAGGAAGGGCACAAGGGGCACCTACGAGCAGTACTTC
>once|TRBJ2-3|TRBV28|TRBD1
CASSFYLGTGPDTQYF
TGTGCCAGCAGTTTCTATTTGGGGACAGGGCCAGATACGCAGTATTTT
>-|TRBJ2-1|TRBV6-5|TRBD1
CASTSTGGVNEQFF
TGTGCCAGCACTTCGACAGGGGGTGTCAATGAGCAGTTCTTC
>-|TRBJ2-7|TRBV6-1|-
CASSEWGRVGRAYEQYF
TGTGCCAGCAGTGAATGGGGGCGCGTGGGCCGGGCCTACGAGCAGTACTTC
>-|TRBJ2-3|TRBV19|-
CASTPLDTQYF
TGTGCCAGTACCCCTCTCGATACGCAGTATTTT
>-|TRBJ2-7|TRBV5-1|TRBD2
CASSLASGSGTYEQYF
TGCGCCAGCAGCTTGGCCTCCGGGAGCGGGACCTACGAGCAGTACTTC
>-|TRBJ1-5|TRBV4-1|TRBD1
CASSQTGGDQPQHF
TGCGCCAGCAGCCAAACAGGGGGCGATCAGCCCCAGCATTTT
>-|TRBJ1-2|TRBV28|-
CAIGQPSYGYTF
TGTGCCATCGGACAGCCTAGCTATGGCTACACCTTC
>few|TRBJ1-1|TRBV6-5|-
CASSRQIQNTEAFF
TGTGCCAGCAGCCGACAAATTCAGAACACTGAAGCTTTCTTT
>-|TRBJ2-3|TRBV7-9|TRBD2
CASSPRTSGTDTQYF
TGTGCCAGCAGCCCAAGGACTAGCGGAACAGATACGCAGTATTTT
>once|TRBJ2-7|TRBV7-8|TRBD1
CASSPRRDRVYEQYF
TGTGCCAGCAGCCCACGACGGGACAGGGTTTACGAGCAGTACTTC
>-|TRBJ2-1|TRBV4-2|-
CASSPTPLTSYNEQFF
TGTGCCAGCAGCCCAACGCCCCTTACCTCCTACAATGAGCAGTTCTTC
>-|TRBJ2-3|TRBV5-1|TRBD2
CASSPGTSSDTQYF
TGCGCCAGCAGCCCGGGGACTAGTTCGGATACGCAGTATTTT
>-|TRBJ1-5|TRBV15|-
CATSTQGRSNQPQHF
TGTGCCACCAGCACACAGGGACGCAGCAATCAGCCCCAGCATTTT
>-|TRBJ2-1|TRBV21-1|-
CASSKCGGRPSNEQFF
TGTGCCAGCAGCAAATGTGGCGGGAGGCCTAGTAATGAGCAGTTCTTC
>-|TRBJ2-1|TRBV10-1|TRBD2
CASSESLAGSYNEQFF
TGCGCCAGCAGTGAGTCGTTAGCGGGCTCCTACAATGAGCAGTTCTTC
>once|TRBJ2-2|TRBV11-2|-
CASSLYEGGRLNTGELFF
TGTGCCAGCAGCTTGTATGAGGGGGGGCGCCTTAACACCGGGGAGCTGTTTTTT
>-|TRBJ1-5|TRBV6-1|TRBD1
CASGPGQGSQPQHF
TGTGCCAGCGGCCCGGGACAGGGCAGTCAGCCCCAGCATTTT
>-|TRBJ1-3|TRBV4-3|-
CASSQDPRGTGNTIYF
TGCGCCAGCAGCCAAGATCCTCGGGGAACTGGAAACACCATATATTTT
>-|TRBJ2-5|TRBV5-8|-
CASSLTQGYHRETQYF
TGTGCCAGCAGCTTAACCCAGGGTTACCATAGAGAGACCCAGTACTTC
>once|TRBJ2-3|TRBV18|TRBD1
CASSGTAITTDTQYF
TGTGCCAGCTCCGGGACAGCCATCACCACAGATACGCAGTATTTT
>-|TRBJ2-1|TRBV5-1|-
CASSLTSPGYNEQFF
TGCGCCAGCAGCCTTACTAGCCCCGGCTACAATGAGCAGTTCTTC
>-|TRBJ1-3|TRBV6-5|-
CASSRRDPTGNTIYF
TGTGCCAGCAGCCGCCGGGACCCCACGGGAAACACCATATATTTT
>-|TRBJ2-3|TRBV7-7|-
CASSPEAGTDTQYF
TGTGCCAGCAGCCCCGAGGCAGGCACAGATACGCAGTATTTT
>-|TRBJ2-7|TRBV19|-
CASKDRFSYEQYF
TGTGCCAGTAAAGACCGGTTTTCCTACGAGCAGTACTTC
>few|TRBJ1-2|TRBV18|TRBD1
CAPGTGGNYGYTF
TGTGCCCCCGGGACAGGGGGTAACTATGGCTACACCTTC
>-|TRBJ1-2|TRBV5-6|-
CASNQRAASYGYTF
TGTGCCAGCAACCAGAGGGCAGCCAGCTATGGCTACACCTTC
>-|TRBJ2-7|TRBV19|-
CASRSRNLGFQGEQYF
TGTGCCAGTAGGTCCAGGAACCTAGGGTTCCAGGGCGAGCAGTACTTC
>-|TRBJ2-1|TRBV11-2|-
CASSFFRGSYNEQFF
TGTGCCAGCAGCTTTTTCAGGGGCTCCTACAATGAGCAGTTCTTC
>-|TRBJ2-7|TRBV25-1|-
CASSEWSNSYEQYF
TGTGCCAGCAGTGAATGGAGTAACTCCTACGAGCAGTACTTC
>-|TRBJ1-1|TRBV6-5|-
CASRPRANTEAFF
TGTGCCAGCAGGCCGAGGGCGAACACTGAAGCTTTCTTT
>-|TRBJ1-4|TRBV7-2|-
CASSLEVGILFF
TGTGCCAGCAGCTTAGAGGTGGGAATACTGTTTTTT
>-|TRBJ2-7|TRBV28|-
CASMGERYEQYF
TGTGCCAGCATGGGAGAGAGATACGAGCAGTACTTC
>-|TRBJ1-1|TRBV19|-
CASSIDRQPNTEAFF
TGTGCCAGTAGTATAGATCGACAGCCGAACACTGAAGCTTTCTTT
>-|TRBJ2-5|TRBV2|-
CASSEEGFETQYF
TGTGCCAGCAGTGAGGAAGGGTTCGAGACCCAGTACTTC
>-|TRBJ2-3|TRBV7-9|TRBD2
CASSSELAYTDTQYF
TGTGCCAGCAGCTCGGAACTAGCGTACACAGATACGCAGTATTTT
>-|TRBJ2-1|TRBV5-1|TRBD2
CASSPGPLADNYNEQFF
TGCGCCAGCAGCCCTGGCCCGCTAGCGGATAACTACAATGAGCAGTTCTTC
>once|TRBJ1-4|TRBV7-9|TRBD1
CASRDRANEKLFF
TGTGCCAGCAGGGACAGGGCCAATGAAAAACTGTTTTTT
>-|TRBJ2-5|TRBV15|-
CATSRRAGSTGETQYF
TGTGCCACCAGCAGACGCGCTGGGAGTACGGGGGAGACCCAGTACTTC
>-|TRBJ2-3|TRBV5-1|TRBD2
CASSSGSGRGTDTQYF
TGCGCCAGCAGCTCAGGTAGCGGGAGGGGAACAGATACGCAGTATTTT
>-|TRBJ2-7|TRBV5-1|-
CASSFPPLYEQYF
TGCGCCAGCAGCTTCCCACCCTTGTACGAGCAGTACTTC
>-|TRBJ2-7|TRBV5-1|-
CASSLDDRSRIYEQYF
TGCGCCAGCAGCTTGGATGATAGGTCACGTATCTACGAGCAGTACTTC
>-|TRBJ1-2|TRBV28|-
CASSRRVGYTF
TGTGCCAGCAGCCGACGGGTTGGCTACACCTTC
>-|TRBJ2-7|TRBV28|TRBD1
CASSGPGQGLYEQYF
TGTGCCAGCAGTGGTCCGGGACAGGGGCTCTACGAGCAGTACTTC
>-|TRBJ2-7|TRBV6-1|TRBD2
CASATSGIINYEQYF
TGTGCCAGCGCTACGAGCGGGATTATCAACTACGAGCAGTACTTC
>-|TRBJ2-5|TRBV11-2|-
CASSEAETQYF
TGTGCCAGCAGTGAGGCCGAGACCCAGTACTTC
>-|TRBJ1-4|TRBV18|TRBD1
CASSPPDRVGEKLFF
TGTGCCAGCTCACCACCGGACAGGGTAGGAGAAAAACTGTTTTTT
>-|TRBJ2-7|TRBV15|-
CATSERDRRGSYEQYF
TGTGCCACCAGCGAGAGGGATCGGCGGGGCTCCTACGAGCAGTACTTC
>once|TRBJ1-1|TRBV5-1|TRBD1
CASSKRQGANTEAFF
TGCGCCAGCAGCAAAAGACAGGGGGCAAACACTGAAGCTTTCTTT
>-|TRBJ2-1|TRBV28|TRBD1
CASLHDPGTGAYNEQFF
TGTGCCAGCCTACATGATCCCGGGACAGGGGCCTACAATGAGCAGTTCTTC
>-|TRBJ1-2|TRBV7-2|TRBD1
CASSRDRENYGYTF
TGTGCCAGCAGCAGGGACAGGGAAAACTATGGCTACACCTTC